Presented here are 21 T cell receptor beta chains from one specimen sequenced in a study of control samples from healthy donors and cancer patients. TCRdb's copy holds only in-frame clones and misses some; the assay was immunoSEQ multiplex PCR. The sample consists of tens of thousands of clones, over 75% of them appearing once. Sequenced sample: blood. These TCRs come from a woman between 45 and 65 years old in good health.

This clone was seen only a few times. The rearrangement links TRBV19 to TRBJ2-3; 10 nucleotides match TRBD2. Germline CDR1 is LNHDA and CDR2 is SQIVND (reference sequence). V was clipped by 5 bases and J by 6 bases; unmatched bases: 11. The CDR3 covers 16 residues. In DNA, the CDR3 is TGTGCCAGTAGTCGAGGGACTAGCGTACACTGGGATACGCAGTATTTT. It is translated as CASSRGTSVHWDTQYF.

V is TRBV18 and J is TRBJ2-3; 9 bases fit TRBD2. This CDR3 comprises 16 residues. The germline V gene encodes CDR1 KGHSH and CDR2 LQKENI. V trimming: 6 bases; J trimming: 3 bases; junction bases outside the gene matches: 10. Here the CDR3 reads CASSPRSGRRTDTQYF. The CDR3 DNA is TGTGCCAGCTCTCCCCGTAGCGGGAGAAGAACAGATACGCAGTATTTT.

The gene calls are TRBV6-5 and TRBJ2-1; 7 bases are a match to TRBD1. Germline V gene data show CDR1 as MNHEY and CDR2 as SVGAGI. This CDR3 has 15 residues. V shed 8 bases, J shed 4 bases, and the junction held 11 bases outside the gene matches. CDR3 sequence: CASQATGALYNEQFF. CDR3 in DNA: TGTGCCAGCCAGGCTACAGGGGCCCTTTACAATGAGCAGTTCTTC.

The J gene is TRBJ2-1, the V gene TRBV7-9; TRBD2 agrees at 7 bases. Germline-derived CDR1 and CDR2 are SEHNR and FQNEAQ (reference sequence). J lost 3 bases, V lost 5 bases, and 4 bases had no gene match. The CDR3 is 14 amino acids. In DNA form, the CDR3 reads TGTGCCAGCAGCCCCCGGACTAGCTACAATGAGCAGTTCTTC. This encodes CASSPRTSYNEQFF.

V and J are TRBV5-4 and TRBJ2-3; D assignment may be TRBD1 or TRBD2 (7 bases each). Germline-derived CDR1 and CDR2 are SGHNT and YYREEE (reference sequence). This CDR3 contains 15 residues. V lost 4 bases to trimming and J lost 1 base, with 13 bases between them. In nucleotides, the CDR3 is TGTGCCAGCAGCGGAGCGGGGACAGGCACAGATACGCAGTATTTT. Protein: CASSGAGTGTDTQYF.

The count of this clone is one. V gene TRBV6-1 combines with J gene TRBJ1-1; D gene unclear. V was clipped by 6 bases and J by 0 bases, with 23 bases between them. Germline assignment: CDR1 MNHNS and CDR2 SASEGT. The CDR3 spans 18 residues. CDR3 sequence reads: CASRETVYWEAVNTEAFF. The CDR3 DNA reads TGTGCCAGCAGAGAAACGGTATATTGGGAAGCAGTGAACACTGAAGCTTTCTTT.

The chain carries TRBV6-5 and TRBJ1-1, with 9 bases aligning to TRBD1. The CDR3 totals 15 residues. CDR1 and CDR2 (germline): MNHEY, SVGAGI. J was trimmed by 1 base and V by 5 bases; bases with no gene match: 5. Written as DNA, the CDR3 is TGTGCCAGCAGTCACAGGGGGCCCAAGAACACTGAAGCTTTCTTT. Translation: CASSHRGPKNTEAFF.

The V gene is TRBV9, the J gene TRBJ2-3, with D perhaps TRBD1 (5 bases). V dropped 4 bases and J dropped 4 bases, with 13 bases sitting between them. Germline CDR1 SGDLS, CDR2 YYNGEE. The CDR3 is 14 residues long. CDR3 residues: CASSYDSESDTQYF. CDR3 nucleotides: TGTGCCAGCAGCTATGACAGCGAGTCAGATACGCAGTATTTT.

The chain employs TRBV6-1 and TRBJ1-2; TRBD1 is a possible D gene (5 bases). In germline, CDR1 is MNHNS, CDR2 SASEGT. Trimming removed 3 bases at V and 0 bases at J, with 14 bases between. There are 16 residues in the CDR3. CDR3 sequence: CASSEVSGLANYGYTF. CDR3 coding DNA: TGTGCCAGCAGTGAGGTGTCAGGGTTAGCTAACTATGGCTACACCTTC.

This clone showed up just once. V gene TRBV19 combines with J gene TRBJ1-2; D is unresolved. Germline CDR1 reads LNHDA; CDR2 reads SQIVND (reference sequence). The CDR3 is made up of 11 amino acids. V dropped 9 bases and J dropped 7 bases, with 12 bases sitting between them. CDR3 sequence reads: CASHQEFGYTF. The DNA of the CDR3 is TGTGCCAGCCATCAGGAGTTTGGCTACACCTTC.

This chain joins TRBV6-1 and TRBJ2-7; 9 nucleotides line up with TRBD1. There are 16 residues in the CDR3. Germline CDR1 MNHNS, CDR2 SASEGT. V lost 2 bases to trimming and J lost 4 bases; unmatched junction nucleotides: 9. CDR3 DNA: TGTGCCAGCAGTGAACGAGGGACAGGGCAGGCTTACGAGCAGTACTTC. Its translation is CASSERGTGQAYEQYF.

This chain links TRBV19 with TRBJ1-3, with unresolved D. This CDR3 spans 13 amino acids. V shed 6 bases and J shed 3 bases, with 9 bases lying between them. Per the germline V gene, CDR1 is LNHDA and CDR2 is SQIVND (reference sequence). DNA of the CDR3: TGTGCCAGTAGCCAGGAGAGTGGAAACACCATATATTTT. This codes for CASSQESGNTIYF. The full variable domain, rest sourced from reference TRBV19 and TRBJ1-3, is DGGITQSPKYLFRKEGQNVTLSCEQNLNHDAMYWYRQDPGQGLRLIYYSQIVNDFQKGDIAEGYSVSREKKESFPLTVTSAQKNPTAFYLCASSQESGNTIYFGEGSWLTVV.

This chain uses TRBV20-1 with TRBJ1-1; D perhaps matches TRBD1 (5 bases). V lost 8 bases and J lost 1, with 8 bases in between. This CDR3 contains 11 residues. Germline V gene lookup returns CDR1 DFQATT and CDR2 SNEGSKA (reference sequence). The CDR3 sequence is CSSRENTEAFF. The CDR3 DNA is TGCAGTTCCAGGGAGAACACTGAAGCTTTCTTT.

This chain connects TRBV19 to TRBJ2-1, with 15 bases matching TRBD2. The CDR3 extends over 15 amino acids. V was clipped by 6 bases and J by 7 bases; unmatched bases: 4. Germline CDR1 reads LNHDA; CDR2 reads SQIVND (reference sequence). This chain's CDR3 is CASRLGTSGRNEQFF. The DNA of the CDR3 is TGTGCCAGTAGGCTCGGGACTAGCGGGAGGAATGAGCAGTTCTTC. The variable domain in full, completed from reference TRBV19 and TRBJ2-1, reads DGGITQSPKYLFRKEGQNVTLSCEQNLNHDAMYWYRQDPGQGLRLIYYSQIVNDFQKGDIAEGYSVSREKKESFPLTVTSAQKNPTAFYLCASRLGTSGRNEQFFGPGTRLTVL.

The gene calls are TRBV28 and TRBJ1-3; a weak D match, TRBD1 (6 bases). V gave up 2 bases and J gave up 6 bases, with 14 bases separating them. The CDR3 is 15 amino acids. Germline CDR1 reads MDHEN; CDR2 reads SYDVKM. CDR3 residues: CASSLRGGPVNTIYF. The CDR3 DNA sequence: TGTGCCAGCAGTTTAAGGGGGGGCCCCGTAAACACCATATATTTT. The variable domain in full, completed from reference TRBV28 and TRBJ1-3, reads DVKVTQSSRYLVKRTGEKVFLECVQDMDHENMFWYRQDPGLGLRLIYFSYDVKMKEKGDIPEGYSVSREKKERFSLILESASTNQTSMYLCASSLRGGPVNTIYFGEGSWLTVV.

CDR3 in amino acids: CASSNFQGPKGNTIYF. The CDR3, as DNA: TGTGCCAGCAGTAACTTCCAGGGCCCTAAGGGAAACACCATATATTTT. This chain links TRBV7-8 with TRBJ1-3, with a possible D match to TRBD1 (5 bases). This CDR3 spans 16 amino acids. CDR1 is SGHVS, CDR2 FQNEAQ, per germline. V was clipped by 6 bases and J by 4 bases, with 19 bases between them.

CDR3 nucleotides: TGTGCCAGCAGACACAGGGGGCGGCACACTGAAGCTTTCTTT. As protein: CASRHRGRHTEAFF. The chain employs TRBV28 and TRBJ1-1; TRBD1 matches 9 bases. This CDR3 region has 14 residues. With V trimmed by 6 bases and J by 3 bases, 5 bases remained unmatched. Germline V gene sequence: CDR1 MDHEN, CDR2 SYDVKM.

V is TRBV9 and J is TRBJ1-1; TRBD1 might be the D (6 bases). CDR1 is SGDLS and CDR2 is YYNGEE in the germline V gene. The CDR3 runs 16 residues. The ends were cut back, 10 bases at V and 5 bases at J, with 27 bases in the middle. CDR3 in amino acids: CAERPPGGGGGTEAFF. In DNA, the CDR3 is TGTGCCGAACGACCCCCCGGGGGGGGAGGGGGGACTGAAGCTTTCTTT.

This chain links TRBV30 with TRBJ2-7, with TRBD2 matching 11 bases. Germline CDR1 is GTSNPN and CDR2 is SVGIG (reference sequence). V lost 1 base to trimming and J lost 0 bases; unmatched junction nucleotides: 5. The CDR3 covers 16 residues. The chain's CDR3 is CAWSGYSGRDSYEQYF. CDR3 nucleotide sequence: TGTGCCTGGAGTGGCTATAGCGGGAGGGACTCCTACGAGCAGTACTTC.

This sequence joins TRBV5-1 and TRBJ1-2; D remains ambiguous. CDR3 length: 11 residues. CDR1 is SGHRS and CDR2 is YFSETQ in the germline V gene. V was shortened by 4 bases and J by 8 bases, with 9 bases between the two germline ends. The CDR3 bases are TGCGCCAGCAGCAGGTCCGGCGGCTACACCTTC. Residues: CASSRSGGYTF. The variable domain in full, completed from reference TRBV5-1 and TRBJ1-2, reads KAGVTQTPRYLIKTRGQQVTLSCSPISGHRSVSWYQQTPGQGLQFLFEYFSETQRNKGNFPGRFSGRQFSNSRSEMNVSTLELGDSALYLCASSRSGGYTFGSGTRLTVV.

The chain links TRBV5-1 to TRBJ1-2; 10 bases are shared with TRBD1. This CDR3 is built from 16 residues. J lost 0 bases, V lost 0 bases, and 2 bases had no gene match. The germline CDR1 and CDR2 sequences are SGHRS and YFSETQ. CDR3 DNA sequence: TGCGCCAGCAGCTTGGAAGGACAGGGGGCTAACTATGGCTACACCTTC. Its protein is CASSLEGQGANYGYTF.